These T cell receptor beta chains were read from a single sample in a study of PD-1 blockade in mismatch repair-deficient tumors. The protocol was immunoSEQ multiplex PCR, while the TCRdb copy is restricted to in-frame clones and leaves out a portion. The profile shows about 130,000 clones, about nine tenths of them singletons. The sample in question was peripheral blood, obtained approximately 71 weeks after starting pembrolizumab. Every receptor here comes from an adult with mismatch repair-deficient cancer. Each CDR3 is given with its conserved first and last residue. The D gene is left open where the match is weak. Not all rows give a size; the values are once, few, many and, for expanded clones, a class.

TRBV7-9	.	.	TRBJ2-1	TGTGCCAGCAGCTTATCATGGGACCTGCCCAATGAGCAGTTCTTC	CASSLSWDLPNEQFF
TRBV5-1	.	.	TRBJ1-4	TGCGCCAGCAGGCACAGGGCTAATGAAAAACTGTTTTTT	CASRHRANEKLFF
TRBV5-3	.	.	TRBJ2-5	TGTGCCAGAAGCTCTAAGCAGAGGTCCGGGGAGACCCAGTACTTC	CARSSKQRSGETQYF
TRBV14	.	.	TRBJ1-5	TGTGCCAGCCTCATCGGGGGAAGGCTTGGTCAGCCCCAGCATTTT	CASLIGGRLGQPQHF
TRBV5-1	.	TRBD1	TRBJ2-1	TGCGCCAGCAGCCTCGGGACAGGGGGCAATGAGCAGTTCTTC	CASSLGTGGNEQFF
TRBV10-3	.	TRBD2	TRBJ2-7	TGTGCCATCAGTGAGTCCCCTAGCGGGAGCTACGAGCAGTACTTC	CAISESPSGSYEQYF
TRBV10-2	.	.	TRBJ1-5	TGCGCCAGCACGGACAGCGGAAATCAGCCCCAGCATTTT	CASTDSGNQPQHF
TRBV28	.	.	TRBJ1-5	TGTGCCAGCAGTCCAAGGGCCCGGTTCGGCAATCAGCCCCAGCATTTT	CASSPRARFGNQPQHF
TRBV4-2	once	TRBD1	TRBJ2-2	TGTGCCAGCAGCTGGGGGACAGGCGCCTCGAGGACCGGGGAGCTGTTTTTT	CASSWGTGASRTGELFF
TRBV2	.	.	TRBJ1-2	TGTGCCAGCAGTGAAGCGTTTTCACAAGGGACTGGCTACACCTTC	CASSEAFSQGTGYTF